One and the same sample provided the 28 T cell receptor beta chains below, sequenced in a study of T-cell reconstitution after alpha-beta-depleted transplantation in children. The TCRbeta library was prepared with unique molecular identifiers. TCRdb passed the PCR reads through MiXCR, listing each CDR3 protein once. Of fewer than 700,000 distinct CDR3 sequences in the sample, 10% to 15% are singletons; the top ten hold approximately 2%. Specimen: PBMCs, mostly from graft donor cells, collected 360 days after TCRalphabeta/CD19-depleted stem cell transplant. The receptor source for this set is a male patient aged 10 to 17 who had a stem cell transplant for acute myeloid leukemia, so the T cells may come from the graft donor.

The genes are TRBV7-2 and TRBJ1-1; no clear D. The germline gives CDR1 SGHTA, CDR2 FQGNSA. This CDR3 spans 14 amino acids. V was clipped by 0 bases and J by 1 base, with 6 bases between them. CDR3 sequence (DNA): TGTGCCAGCAGCTTAGCGAGCAGGAACACTGAAGCTTTCTTT. Amino acid sequence: CASSLASRNTEAFF.

V and J are TRBV5-1 and TRBJ2-7; the match to TRBD2 covers 10 bases. The CDR3 is made up of 14 amino acids. Germline V gene data show CDR1 as SGHRS and CDR2 as YFSETQ. With 2 bases clipped from V and 6 bases from J, the junction kept 5 bases outside the gene matches. This chain's CDR3 is CASSLTSGTFEQYF. The CDR3, as DNA: TGCGCCAGCAGCTTAACTAGCGGGACTTTCGAGCAGTACTTC.

This clonotype occurred many times. V and J are TRBV25-1 and TRBJ2-5, with no clear D. Trimming cost V 4 bases and J 1 base, with 1 base left between them. This CDR3 is built from 11 residues. Germline values: CDR1 MGHDK, CDR2 SYGVNS. The CDR3 DNA sequence: TGTGCCAGCAGTGGCCAAGAGACCCAGTACTTC. Amino acid sequence: CASSGQETQYF.

The V gene is TRBV20-1, the J gene TRBJ2-7, with D perhaps TRBD1 (5 bases). Germline CDR1 reads DFQATT; CDR2 reads SNEGSKA (reference sequence). This CDR3 region has 13 residues. V lost 1 base and J lost 6, with 13 bases in between. The CDR3 region is CSARGWGLAEQYF. CDR3 bases: TGCAGTGCTAGAGGGTGGGGCCTGGCCGAGCAGTACTTC.

This CDR3 is CASSLGVRGNQPQHF. Here the CDR3 DNA reads TGTGCCAGCAGCTTGGGGGTTCGGGGCAATCAGCCCCAGCATTTT. V usage is TRBV5-6 and J usage is TRBJ1-5; no definite D call. Per the germline V gene, CDR1 is SGHDT and CDR2 is YYEEEE. V lost 0 bases and J 2 bases, leaving 9 bases between the germline ends. There are 15 residues in the CDR3.

The table lists this clonotype with a few counts. The chain combines TRBV27 with TRBJ2-2; 12 nucleotides line up with TRBD1. The V segment lost 2 bases and the J segment 3 bases; nucleotides outside the gene matches: 7. The CDR3 length is 18 residues. The germline CDR1 and CDR2 sequences are MNHEY and SMNVEV (reference sequence). The CDR3 region has the DNA TGTGCCAGCAGTTTACCCCGGGACAGGGGGCGTTACACCGGGGAGCTGTTTTTT. Translation: CASSLPRDRGRYTGELFF.

This sequence joins TRBV15 and TRBJ2-2, with 10 bases fitting TRBD2. CDR1 and CDR2 (germline): LNHNV, YYDKDF (reference sequence). The CDR3 has 18 residues. V trimming: 0 bases; J trimming: 5 bases; junction bases outside the gene matches: 9. The CDR3 nucleotides are TGTGCCACCAGCAGAGATCAGCGGGAGGGCGACCGGACCGGGGAGCTGTTTTTT. Translated: CATSRDQREGDRTGELFF.

This clonotype appeared a few times. The chain links TRBV6-2 or TRBV6-3 to TRBJ2-7; 8 bases align to TRBD1. The CDR3 runs to 16 residues. V lost 6 bases to trimming and J lost 7 bases; unmatched junction nucleotides: 17. CDR1 MNHEY and CDR2 SVGEGT come from the germline V gene. The CDR3 DNA is TGTGCCAGCAGCAAACCGACAGGGGTGGCGCCCTTAGAGCAGTACTTC. Translating it yields CASSKPTGVAPLEQYF.

This clonotype was picked up many times. This chain connects TRBV28 to TRBJ2-7, with 7 bases lining up with TRBD1. CDR1 and CDR2 (germline): MDHEN, SYDVKM. The V segment lost 7 bases and the J segment 2 bases; nucleotides outside the gene matches: 5. This CDR3 is 13 amino acids long. CDR3 sequence reads: CASTSGGPYEQYF. CDR3 coding DNA: TGTGCCAGCACCTCAGGGGGACCCTACGAGCAGTACTTC. Drawing the rest from reference TRBV28 and TRBJ2-7, the complete variable domain is DVKVTQSSRYLVKRTGEKVFLECVQDMDHENMFWYRQDPGLGLRLIYFSYDVKMKEKGDIPEGYSVSREKKERFSLILESASTNQTSMYLCASTSGGPYEQYFGPGTRLTVT.

The chain combines TRBV20-1 with TRBJ2-1, with D perhaps TRBD2 (6 bases). Germline V gives CDR1 DFQATT, CDR2 SNEGSKA (reference sequence). The CDR3 runs to 16 residues. Trimming removed 1 base from V and 9 bases from J, with 22 bases in between. In nucleotides, the CDR3 is TGCAGTGCTAGAGGTTGGGACTCCCTGATTGGTGGTGAGCAGTTCTTC. This gives the protein CSARGWDSLIGGEQFF.

This clonotype was detected many times. The chain carries TRBV28 and TRBJ1-6; D not certain. Deletions cut 3 bases from V and 0 bases from J, with 6 bases between. CDR1 is MDHEN and CDR2 is SYDVKM in the germline V gene. The CDR3 loop spans 15 amino acids. CDR3 DNA sequence: TGTGCCAGCAGTTTGGCCAGCTCCTATAATTCACCCCTCCACTTT. Translation: CASSLASSYNSPLHF.

This clonotype was picked up one time. The rearrangement uses TRBV5-1 and TRBJ2-5; TRBD1 might be the D (6 bases). Trimming removed 3 bases at V and 3 bases at J, with 6 bases between. The V gene's germline CDR1 is SGHRS and CDR2 YFSETQ. The CDR3 covers 12 residues. The CDR3 sequence: CASSYREETQYF. CDR3 coding DNA: TGCGCCAGCAGCTACAGGGAAGAGACCCAGTACTTC.

This clonotype was counted a few times. The V and J genes are TRBV12-3 or TRBV12-4 and TRBJ1-6; D not resolved. The CDR3 runs to 14 residues. V gave up 5 bases and J gave up 4 bases, with 9 bases separating them. The CDR3 spells CASSTQSYNSPLHF. In DNA, the CDR3 is TGTGCCAGCAGTACCCAATCATATAATTCACCCCTCCACTTT.

This clonotype has a handful of counts. The V and J genes are TRBV4-2 and TRBJ2-7; the D gene is possibly TRBD1 (6 bases). V was trimmed by 2 bases and J by 0 bases, leaving 14 bases between them. This CDR3 is 16 amino acids long. Germline lookup yields CDR1 LGHNA and CDR2 YNFKEQ. The CDR3 spells CASSQPIGDNSYEQYF. The CDR3 coding sequence is TGTGCCAGCAGCCAACCTATAGGGGACAACTCCTACGAGCAGTACTTC.

This clonotype was found a few times. The chain has TRBV28 and TRBJ2-5, with TRBD2 matching over 12 bases. Germline trimming cut 6 bases from V and 2 bases from J; bases unmatched to any gene: 10. The CDR3 has 17 residues. The germline V gene encodes CDR1 MDHEN and CDR2 SYDVKM. This CDR3 reads CASRLRTSGKWQETQYF. CDR3 coding DNA: TGTGCCAGCAGATTAAGGACTAGCGGGAAGTGGCAAGAGACCCAGTACTTC.

The chain couples TRBV29-1 to TRBJ2-3; TRBD2 matches 8 bases. The junction had 6 bases not matched to a gene; V was cut back by 3 bases and J by 1 base. This CDR3 region has 15 residues. Germline V lookup: CDR1 SQVTM, CDR2 ANQGSEA. The CDR3 nucleotides are TGCAGCGTTGATGGAACTAGCGGTCGCACAGATACGCAGTATTTT. It encodes CSVDGTSGRTDTQYF.

This chain uses TRBV4-1 with TRBJ2-5; D remains unclear. The CDR3 is made up of 13 amino acids. The V end lost 4 bases, the J end lost 0 bases, and 6 bases lay between the germline ends. From germline, CDR1 is MGHRA and CDR2 YSYEKL. This CDR3 is CASSPVHQETQYF. Written as DNA, the CDR3 is TGCGCCAGCAGCCCAGTTCACCAAGAGACCCAGTACTTC.

There are a few counts of this clonotype. The chain joins TRBV6-5 to TRBJ1-2, with D unresolved. Germline CDR1 and CDR2: MNHEY and SVGAGI. The CDR3 runs 12 residues. V was shortened by 4 bases and J by 1 base, with 4 bases between the two germline ends. The chain's CDR3 is CASSSVNYGYTF. Here the CDR3 DNA reads TGTGCCAGCAGTTCAGTTAACTATGGCTACACCTTC.

The chain employs TRBV29-1 and TRBJ1-6; D possibly corresponds to TRBD1 (6 bases). This CDR3 spans 16 amino acids. Germline V gene data show CDR1 as SQVTM and CDR2 as ANQGSEA. Trimming cost V 4 bases and J 0 bases, with 13 bases left between them. The CDR3 spells CSVAPTGSSYNSPLHF. CDR3 nucleotide sequence: TGCAGCGTTGCCCCAACAGGGTCCTCCTATAATTCACCCCTCCACTTT.

This clonotype occurred a few times. This chain connects TRBV5-1 to TRBJ2-5, with D perhaps given as TRBD1 or TRBD2 (5 bases each). The length of the CDR3 is 14 residues. The germline V gene has CDR1 SGHRS and CDR2 YFSETQ. V lost 0 bases to trimming and J lost 5 bases, with 11 bases between them. The CDR3, as DNA: TGCGCCAGCAGCTTGGGAGGGGTCCGGGAGACCCAGTACTTC. It translates to CASSLGGVRETQYF. The whole variable domain, filled in from reference TRBV5-1 and TRBJ2-5, reads KAGVTQTPRYLIKTRGQQVTLSCSPISGHRSVSWYQQTPGQGLQFLFEYFSETQRNKGNFPGRFSGRQFSNSRSEMNVSTLELGDSALYLCASSLGGVRETQYFGPGTRLLVL.

Concerning this clonotype itself: A read error may be the cause here, since a much bigger clone is one base away. The chain employs TRBV28 and TRBJ1-5; 8 bases match TRBD1. CDR3 length: 14 amino acids. Germline values: CDR1 MDHEN, CDR2 SYDVKM. V lost 5 bases and J lost 2; bases outside the gene matches: 2. CDR3: CASSTTGGNQPQHF. The CDR3, as DNA: TGTGCCAGCAGTACGACAGGGGGCAATCAGCCCCAGCATTTT. Drawing the rest from reference TRBV28 and TRBJ1-5, the complete variable domain is DVKVTQSSRYLVKRTGEKVFLECVQDMDHENMFWYRQDPGLGLRLIYFSYDVKMKEKGDIPEGYSVSREKKERFSLILESASTNQTSMYLCASSTTGGNQPQHFGDGTRLSIL.

The sample holds many counts of this clonotype. At one end, the junction sequence differs from germline, possibly due to a read error. V gene TRBV7-9 combines with J gene TRBJ2-3; tentatively, D is TRBD1 (5 bases). This CDR3 region has 14 residues. CDR1 is SEHNR and CDR2 is FQNEAQ in the germline V gene (reference sequence). CDR3 residues: CASSLALGADTQYF. The CDR3 region has the DNA TGTGCCAGCAGCTTAGCCCTAGGGGCAGACACGCAGTATTTT. Filled out from reference TRBV7-9 and TRBJ2-3, the complete variable domain reads DTGVSQNPRHKITKRGQNVTFRCDPISEHNRLYWYRQTLGQGPEFLTYFQNEAQLEKSRLLSDRFSAERPKGSFSTLEIQRTEQGDSAMYLCASSLALGADTQYFGPGTRLTVL.

This clonotype occurred a few times. The chain uses TRBV28 and TRBJ2-1; no firm D call. The V gene's germline CDR1 is MDHEN and CDR2 SYDVKM. The CDR3 has 13 amino acids. The DNA of the CDR3 is TGTGCAAACGGCTACCCTCTTCGGGATGAGCAGTTCTTC. It translates to CANGYPLRDEQFF.

This clonotype occurred a few times. J is TRBJ2-3 and V is TRBV18; maybe TRBD2 (6 bases). The CDR3 length is 14 residues. Trimming shortened V by 6 bases and J by 2 bases, and 12 bases separated the two germline ends. Germline CDR1 is KGHSH and CDR2 is LQKENI. In DNA form, the CDR3 reads TGTGCCAGCTCCCGAAGCGGGTTCACAGATACGCAGTATTTT. This gives the protein CASSRSGFTDTQYF.

This clonotype was counted ten times or more. This chain uses TRBV12-3 or TRBV12-4 with TRBJ2-7; 9 nucleotides align to TRBD2. Losses at the gene ends were 5 bases for V and 5 bases for J; bases not matched to a gene: 10. The length of the CDR3 is 15 residues. Here the CDR3 reads CASSPPGLATHEQYF. The CDR3 bases are TGTGCCAGCAGTCCTCCGGGACTAGCAACCCACGAGCAGTACTTC.

This clonotype occurred a few times. The genes are TRBV5-1 and TRBJ2-7, with 9 bases aligning to TRBD1. J was trimmed by 3 bases and V by 4 bases; bases with no gene match: 11. CDR1 is SGHRS, CDR2 YFSETQ, per germline. The CDR3 totals 16 residues. The CDR3 sequence: CASSVAPRDRDYEQYF. CDR3 coding DNA: TGCGCCAGCAGCGTCGCTCCCCGGGACAGGGACTACGAGCAGTACTTC.

V and J are TRBV15 and TRBJ2-7, with no clear D. This CDR3 comprises 15 residues. Trimming removed 1 base from V and 6 bases from J, with 16 bases in between. The V gene's germline CDR1 is LNHNV and CDR2 YYDKDF (reference sequence). Written as DNA, the CDR3 is TGTGCCACCAGCAGAGTGGGCAGTGAAAGTCCCGAGCAGTACTTC. It translates to CATSRVGSESPEQYF.

The CDR3, as DNA: TGTGCCAGCAGTGGATTTCGGGGCTCCTACAATGAGCAGTTCTTC. Translation gives CASSGFRGSYNEQFF. This chain connects TRBV28 to TRBJ2-1, with a possible D match to TRBD2 (5 bases). This CDR3 has 15 amino acids. CDR1 and CDR2 from the germline V gene are MDHEN and SYDVKM. V was trimmed by 5 bases and J by 0 bases, leaving 11 bases between them.